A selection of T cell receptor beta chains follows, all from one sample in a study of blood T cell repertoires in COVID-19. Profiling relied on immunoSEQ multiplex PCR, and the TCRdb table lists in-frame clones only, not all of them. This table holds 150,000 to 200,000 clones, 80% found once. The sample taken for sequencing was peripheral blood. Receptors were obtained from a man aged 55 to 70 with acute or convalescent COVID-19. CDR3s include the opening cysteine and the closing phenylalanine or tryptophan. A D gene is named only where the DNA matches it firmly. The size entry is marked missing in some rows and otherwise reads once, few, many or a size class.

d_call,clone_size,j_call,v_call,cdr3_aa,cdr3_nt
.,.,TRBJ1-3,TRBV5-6,CASSLGAAGNTIYF,TGTGCCAGCAGCTTGGGGGCAGCTGGAAACACCATATATTTT
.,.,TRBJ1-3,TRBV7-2,CASSLQTAGNTIYF,TGTGCCAGCAGCCTACAGACAGCTGGAAACACCATATATTTT
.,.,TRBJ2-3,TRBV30,CAWSVSASVHTQYF,TGTGCCTGGAGTGTATCGGCTAGCGTCCATACGCAGTATTTT
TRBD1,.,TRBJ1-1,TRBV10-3,CATRQGEGNTEAFF,TGTGCCACCCGACAGGGTGAGGGGAACACTGAAGCTTTCTTT
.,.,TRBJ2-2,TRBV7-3,CASSFSFSPENTGELFF,TGTGCCAGCAGCTTCTCGTTTAGCCCAGAGAACACCGGGGAGCTGTTTTTT
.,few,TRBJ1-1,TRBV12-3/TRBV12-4,CASSFQEGTEAFF,TGTGCCAGCAGTTTTCAGGAAGGCACTGAAGCTTTCTTT
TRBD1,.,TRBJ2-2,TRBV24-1,CATSVGDRVNTGELFF,TGTGCCACCAGTGTCGGGGACAGGGTGAACACCGGGGAGCTGTTTTTT
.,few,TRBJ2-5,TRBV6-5,CASSFLAEGDQETQYF,TGTGCCAGCAGTTTCCTAGCGGAGGGGGACCAAGAGACCCAGTACTTC
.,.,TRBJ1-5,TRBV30,CAWSAGSIGNQPQHF,TGTGCCTGGAGTGCGGGGTCCATAGGCAATCAGCCCCAGCATTTT
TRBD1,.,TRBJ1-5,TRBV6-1,CASSEGQGWAQPQHF,TGTGCCAGCAGTGAGGGACAGGGCTGGGCTCAGCCCCAGCATTTT
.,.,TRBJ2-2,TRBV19,CASTSRRGTPNTGELFF,TGTGCCAGTACCTCGCGAAGGGGAACACCGAACACCGGGGAGCTGTTTTTT
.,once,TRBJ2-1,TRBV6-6,CASSLSGNYNEQFF,TGTGCCAGCAGTCTTAGCGGAAATTACAATGAGCAGTTCTTC
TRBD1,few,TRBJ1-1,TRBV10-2,CASGRGLMNTEAFF,TGCGCCAGCGGCAGGGGGCTCATGAACACTGAAGCTTTCTTT
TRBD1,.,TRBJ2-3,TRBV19,CASSGDRLTSTDTQYF,TGTGCCAGTAGTGGGGACAGGCTGACGAGCACAGATACGCAGTATTTT
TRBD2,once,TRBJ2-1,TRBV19,CASSPRTSGRAPEQFF,TGTGCCAGTAGCCCCCGGACTAGCGGGAGGGCCCCTGAGCAGTTCTTC
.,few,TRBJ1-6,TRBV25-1,CASSRGSDRSIHF,TGTGCCAGCAGTAGAGGGTCGGACCGTTCCATCCACTTT
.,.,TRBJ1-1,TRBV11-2,CASSSRQETEAFF,TGTGCCAGCAGCTCCCGACAGGAAACTGAAGCTTTCTTT